The clone carrying this T cell receptor (beta chain) was seen only once. Its specificity is unknown. The CDR3 is made up of 13 amino acids. V was cut by 8 bases and J by 5 bases, with 13 bases left in between. CDR1 is SGHTA and CDR2 is FQGNSA in the germline V gene. This specimen comes from a study of cytomegalovirus exposure and HLA in healthy donors. Regarding the study as a whole: Some TCR beta chains (roughly 150 of them) were listed as cytomegalovirus-associated.

With 60 Vbeta and 13 Jbeta primers, the PCR was carried out. Assay: immunoSEQ multiplex PCR; the TCRdb copy retains only in-frame clones and omits some. Seen here are about 130,000 clones, 70% to 75% observed once, and the top ten hold about 3%. The chain couples TRBV7-2 to TRBJ2-1; no reliable D call. The sample consisted of PBMCs. This clonotype originated in a man younger than 45 in good health and CMV-seronegative. The CDR3 sequence: CASDSLSHNEQFF. CDR3 nucleotide sequence: TGTGCCAGCGACTCCCTCTCTCACAATGAGCAGTTCTTC.